This TCR beta chain derives from a study of T cells in tuberculosis. Study information: The T cells targeted glucose monomycolate, a mycobacterial lipid, via CD1B.

Trimming shortened V by 4 bases and J by 7 bases, and 17 bases separated the two germline ends. The CDR3 runs to 15 residues. Germline V lookup: CDR1 LNHDA, CDR2 SQIVND (reference sequence). Findings and limits, study-wide: The stringent gate may have excluded weak CD1B-GMM tetramer binders.

Sequencing of TCR-alpha and TCR-beta chains was unpaired. Generated by immunoSEQ multiplex PCR, the TCRdb table keeps only in-frame clones and is missing some. The sample yields about 58,000 clones, nearly 90% seen once. Cells were sorted from thawed PBMC rested overnight and stained with GMM-loaded CD1B tetramer, viability dye and anti-CD3. The lipid loaded on the CD1B tetramers was C32 glucose monomycolate from Rhodococcus equi. Tetramer-negative cells, roughly 97,000 per donor, were also sorted. The chain carries TRBV19 and TRBJ1-3; a weak D match, TRBD1 (6 bases). The sequence came from an adult woman with latent tuberculosis. Sequencing was performed on CD1b-GMM tetramer-negative cells sorted from PBMCs. Here the CDR3 reads CASSTTGFAVNTIYF. In DNA form, the CDR3 reads TGTGCCAGTAGTACTACAGGGTTCGCTGTGAACACCATATATTTT.